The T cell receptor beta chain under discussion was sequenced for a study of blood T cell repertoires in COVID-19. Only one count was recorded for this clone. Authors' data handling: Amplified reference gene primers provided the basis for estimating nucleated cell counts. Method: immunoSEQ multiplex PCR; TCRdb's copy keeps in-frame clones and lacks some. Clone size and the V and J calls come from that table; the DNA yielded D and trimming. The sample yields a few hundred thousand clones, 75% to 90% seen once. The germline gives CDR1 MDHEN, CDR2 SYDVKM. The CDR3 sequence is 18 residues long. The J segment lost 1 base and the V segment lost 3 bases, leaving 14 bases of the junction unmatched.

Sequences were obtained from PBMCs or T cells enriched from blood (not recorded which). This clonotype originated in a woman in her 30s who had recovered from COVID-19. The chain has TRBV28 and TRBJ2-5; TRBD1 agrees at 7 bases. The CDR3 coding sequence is TGTGCCAGCAGTTTTAGCCCGAGGGGGCGAGGGTTCCAAGAGACCCAGTACTTC. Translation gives CASSFSPRGRGFQETQYF.